This record concerns one T cell receptor beta chain sequence. Its antigen is not identified. Libraries were prepared by immunoSEQ multiplex PCR; TCRdb keeps only in-frame clonotypes and omits some of them. The table shows tens of thousands of clones, with more than 60% occurring only once. The CDR3 is 16 amino acids. V was trimmed by 4 bases and J by 4 bases, leaving 19 bases between them. Germline V lookup: CDR1 LNHDA, CDR2 SQIVND (reference sequence). This record comes from a study of vaccination effects on CD4 cells after COVID-19. Isolating CD4+ T cells followed roughly ten days of culture. Every participant took two doses of the BNT162b2 or mRNA-1273 vaccine. Having tested negative for nucleocapsid antibodies, the vaccine recipients showed no prior SARS-CoV-2 infection.

The clonotype was recovered from a human donor who received a COVID-19 vaccine. The chain has TRBV19 and TRBJ1-2; tentatively, D is TRBD1 (5 bases). This specimen was CD4+ T cells from PBMCs cultured without peptide, taken after COVID-19 vaccination. The CDR3 DNA sequence: TGTGCCAGTAGTAGCCCCCATGTAGGGGATACCTATGGCTACACCTTC. It translates to CASSSPHVGDTYGYTF.